This TCR beta chain derives from a study of T cells in Graves' hyperthyroidism and ophthalmopathy. Patients with uncontrolled infections, other autoimmune diseases, pregnancy or lactation were excluded. The TCR beta CDR3 regions underwent amplification using RNA transcripts as the source. When the TCR CDR3 underwent first-round RT-PCR, the HTBI primer set was used. TCRdb independently ran MiXCR on the multiplex PCR reads; one entry per CDR3 protein. The data show fewer than 850,000 distinct CDR3 sequences, with roughly 17% seen just once and 15% to 19% held by the top ten. The CDR3 is 17 amino acids. Trimming cost V 1 base and J 4 bases, with 19 bases left between them. This clonotype was detected many times.

The chain couples TRBV12-3 or TRBV12-4 to TRBJ1-1; D remains unclear. Input material: blood. The TCR sequence derives from a man aged 50 to 60 with Graves' hyperthyroidism. The CDR3 loop is CASSLGPGTPERTEAFF. DNA for the CDR3: TGTGCCAGCAGTTTAGGGCCGGGAACACCCGAACGCACTGAAGCTTTCTTT.